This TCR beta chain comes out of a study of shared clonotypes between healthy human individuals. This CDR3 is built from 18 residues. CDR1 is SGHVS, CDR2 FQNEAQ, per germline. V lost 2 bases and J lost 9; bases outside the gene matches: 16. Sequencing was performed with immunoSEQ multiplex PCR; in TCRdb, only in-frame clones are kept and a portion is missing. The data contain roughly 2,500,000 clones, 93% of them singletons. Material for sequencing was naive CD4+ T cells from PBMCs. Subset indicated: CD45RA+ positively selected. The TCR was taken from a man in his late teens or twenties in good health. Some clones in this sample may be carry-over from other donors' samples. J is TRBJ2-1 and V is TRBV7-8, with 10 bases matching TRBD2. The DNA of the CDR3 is TGTGCCAGCAGCTTACTCTCGAGCGGGGCTAGCGGGAGCTCTGAGCAGTTCTTC. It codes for CASSLLSSGASGSSEQFF.